These 4 T cell receptor beta chains were sequenced from one sample in a study of cytomegalovirus exposure and HLA in healthy donors. The PCR made use of 60 Vbeta and 13 Jbeta primers. Clones were sequenced by immunoSEQ multiplex PCR, and TCRdb holds only the in-frame ones, with some missing. The sample has under 200,000 clones; around 83% are singletons. Source material: PBMCs. The receptor set was obtained from a man aged 40-50 years in good health and CMV-seropositive.

The chain carries TRBV28 and TRBJ2-1, with a possible D match to TRBD1 (5 bases). The V end was cut by 5 bases, the J end by 0 bases, with 14 bases between. The CDR3 is made up of 16 amino acids. Germline V gene lookup returns CDR1 MDHEN and CDR2 SYDVKM. CDR3 sequence reads: CASSPIQGSSYNEQFF. CDR3 bases: TGTGCCAGCAGTCCCATCCAGGGCAGCTCCTACAATGAGCAGTTCTTC.

V is TRBV12-1 and J is TRBJ2-3; TRBD2, as called in the table, went unchecked against the DNA. TRBV12-1 is a pseudogene locus. The CDR3 runs 20 residues. The CDR3 region has the DNA TGTGCCAGCAGCGACCTCGGACCTAGCGGGTTACCTACGAGCACAGATACGCAGTATTTT. Amino acids: CASSDLGPSGLPTSTDTQYF.

This clone was recorded once. The chain couples TRBV6-5 to TRBJ2-7, with 7 bases fitting TRBD2. Germline V gene data show CDR1 as MNHEY and CDR2 as SVGAGI. The CDR3 is made up of 15 amino acids. The J segment lost 1 base and the V segment lost 6 bases, leaving 9 bases of the junction unmatched. CDR3 sequence reads: CASRPRDYPSYEQYF. In DNA form, the CDR3 reads TGTGCCAGCAGACCCCGGGACTATCCGTCCTACGAGCAGTACTTC.

The rearrangement links TRBV7-9 to TRBJ1-5, with a possible D match to TRBD1 (5 bases). Trimming left V 5 bases short and J 2 bases short, with 10 bases between. Germline CDR1 and CDR2: SEHNR and FQNEAQ (reference sequence). This CDR3 region has 14 residues. This CDR3 reads CASSPGGGNQPQHF. The DNA of the CDR3 is TGTGCCAGCAGCCCGGGGGGGGGCAATCAGCCCCAGCATTTT.